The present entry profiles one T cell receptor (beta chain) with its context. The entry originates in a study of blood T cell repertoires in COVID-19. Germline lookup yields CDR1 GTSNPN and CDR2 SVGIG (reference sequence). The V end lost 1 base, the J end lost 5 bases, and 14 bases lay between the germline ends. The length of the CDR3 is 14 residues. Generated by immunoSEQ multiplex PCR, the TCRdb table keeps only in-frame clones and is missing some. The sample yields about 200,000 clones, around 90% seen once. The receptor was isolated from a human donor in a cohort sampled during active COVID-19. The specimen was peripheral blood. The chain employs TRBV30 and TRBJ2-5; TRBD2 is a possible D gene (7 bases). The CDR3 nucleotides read TGTGCCTGGAGTGCCTGGGGGGGGCGGGAGACCCAGTACTTC. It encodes CAWSAWGGRETQYF.